The 27 T cell receptor beta chains below all came from one sample that was sequenced in a study of T-cell reconstitution after alpha-beta-depleted transplantation in children (dated by TCRdb to between 2015 and 2016). Interpreted using the paper, the treatment or condition label stands for: allogeneic hematopoietic cell transplantation with graft depleted of TCRalphabeta T cells and CD19 B cells. Libraries were made using PCR. The reads were generated on an Illumina HiSeq 2500. TCR libraries were prepared with molecular barcoding, using unique molecular identifiers to normalize TCRbeta repertoire quantification. Starting from the raw public reads, TCRdb applied fastp trimming at Q25, assembled clones with MiXCR and retained in-frame beta chains. Here each entry gathers all rows of one CDR3 protein and keeps the most common genes and DNA. Counted in this sample were tens of thousands of distinct CDR3 sequences; roughly 18% of them appeared once. The ten top clones hold about half of the sample.

The specimen comprised PBMCs, mostly from graft donor cells, sampled 360 days after TCRalphabeta/CD19-depleted stem cell transplant. Receptor source: a male patient under 10 years old who had a stem cell transplant for acute lymphoblastic leukemia, so the T cells may come from the graft donor.

V usage is TRBV24-1 and J usage is TRBJ2-5; D is ambiguous. Germline CDR1 and CDR2: KGHDR and SFDVKD. The CDR3 loop spans 12 amino acids. V shed 0 bases and J shed 5 bases, with 3 bases lying between them. The CDR3 is CATSDLQETQYF. CDR3 DNA sequence: TGTGCCACCAGTGATTTGCAGGAGACCCAGTACTTC.

This clonotype came up many times. The chain combines TRBV30 with TRBJ2-7; D remains unclear. This CDR3 has 11 amino acids. Germline CDR1 reads GTSNPN; CDR2 reads SVGIG (reference sequence). V was pared by 2 bases and J by 4 bases, with 6 bases between. The CDR3 spells CAWSSLYEQYF. CDR3 nucleotides: TGTGCCTGGAGTTCTTTATACGAGCAGTACTTC.

This clonotype was detected a few times. The chain recombines TRBV7-6 with TRBJ1-5; D may be TRBD1 (5 bases). V was pared by 2 bases and J by 5 bases, with 13 bases between. This CDR3 has 15 residues. CDR1 SGHVS and CDR2 FNYEAQ come from the germline V gene. For the CDR3, the DNA is TGTGCCAGCAGCTTAAGTTCAGGGCCCTATCAGCCCCAGCATTTT. Amino acid sequence: CASSLSSGPYQPQHF.

This clonotype was observed a handful of times. V and J are TRBV5-5 and TRBJ1-2; the D gene is possibly TRBD1 (6 bases). CDR3 size: 13 residues. Germline CDR1 reads SGHKS; CDR2 reads YYEKEE (reference sequence). V gave up 5 bases and J gave up 13 bases, with 21 bases separating them. CDR3 in DNA: TGTGCCAGCAGTCTTGCCGCCGGGACACCGGTCACCTTC. It encodes CASSLAAGTPVTF.

This clonotype was seen more than once but under ten times. The chain couples TRBV5-1 to TRBJ1-5, with D possibly TRBD1 on 5 matching bases. Trimming shortened V by 4 bases and J by 5 bases, and 13 bases separated the two germline ends. The CDR3 consists of 14 residues. Germline V gene lookup returns CDR1 SGHRS and CDR2 YFSETQ. CDR3 DNA: TGCGCCAGCAGCGTGGGGACCGGCTATCAGCCCCAGCATTTT. This sequence encodes CASSVGTGYQPQHF.

The rearrangement uses TRBV27 and TRBJ2-2; D not certain. The CDR3 is made up of 16 amino acids. V lost 3 bases and J 3 bases, leaving 14 bases between the germline ends. The germline V gene encodes CDR1 MNHEY and CDR2 SMNVEV (reference sequence). This CDR3 reads CASSFLTKLYTGELFF. The CDR3 DNA is TGTGCCAGCAGTTTCCTCACAAAACTATACACCGGGGAGCTGTTTTTT.

The genes are TRBV27 and TRBJ2-1; the match to TRBD1 covers 9 bases. The V gene's germline CDR1 is MNHEY and CDR2 SMNVEV (reference sequence). With V trimmed by 4 bases and J by 5 bases, 0 bases remained unmatched. This CDR3 contains 13 residues. The CDR3 reads CASSWTGDNEQFF. CDR3 DNA: TGTGCCAGCAGTTGGACAGGGGACAATGAGCAGTTCTTC.

This clonotype was recorded a few times. The V call is TRBV5-6, the J call TRBJ1-1; a weak D match, TRBD1 (5 bases). The germline V gene has CDR1 SGHDT and CDR2 YYEEEE. The CDR3 covers 17 residues. V lost 5 bases and J 6 bases, leaving 26 bases between the germline ends. DNA of the CDR3: TGTGCCAGCAGTGACGGACAAGTCCCCCGTTGGATCTCTGAAGCTTTCTTT. Amino acid sequence: CASSDGQVPRWISEAFF.

This clonotype was counted between two and nine times. The rearrangement joins TRBV5-4 to TRBJ2-3; 8 bases line up with TRBD1. The ends lost 9 bases at V and 1 base at J; junction bases unmatched: 13. The V gene's germline CDR1 is SGHNT and CDR2 YYREEE (reference sequence). The CDR3 is 16 residues long. This CDR3 is CAIGQGLSRRTDTQYF. The CDR3 DNA follows: TGTGCCATTGGACAGGGTTTAAGCCGGCGCACAGATACGCAGTATTTT.

In its sample, this clonotype was seen many times. The CDR3 sequence: CASSQKPTIGTGSSSSYEQYF. CDR3 DNA sequence: TGCGCCAGCAGCCAAAAGCCTACAATCGGGACAGGTTCCTCTAGCTCCTACGAGCAGTACTTC. V gene TRBV4-1 combines with J gene TRBJ2-7; TRBD1 matches 8 bases. The CDR3 has 21 amino acids. Per the germline V gene, CDR1 is MGHRA and CDR2 is YSYEKL. V trimming: 2 bases; J trimming: 0 bases; junction bases outside the gene matches: 21.

In DNA, the CDR3 is TGTGCCAGCCAGAATGACATGAACACTGAAGCTTTCTTT. Protein: CASQNDMNTEAFF. The rearrangement links TRBV12-3 or TRBV12-4 to TRBJ1-1; D is ambiguous. V was pared by 8 bases and J by 0 bases, with 10 bases between. CDR3 length: 13 amino acids.

The chain carries TRBV12-3 or TRBV12-4 and TRBJ2-1; 12 nucleotides align to TRBD2. The V and J ends lost 3 bases and 6 bases, in that order; junction bases with no gene match: 6. CDR3 length: 16 amino acids. The CDR3 bases are TGTGCCAGCAGTTTCAGGACTAGCGGGAAAGGCAATGAGCAGTTCTTC. Translated: CASSFRTSGKGNEQFF.

V and J are TRBV29-1 and TRBJ2-5; D possibly corresponds to TRBD1 (5 bases). The CDR3 consists of 13 residues. V was shortened by 3 bases and J by 1 base, with 9 bases between the two germline ends. Germline loops: CDR1 SQVTM, CDR2 ANQGSEA. CDR3 region: CSVDGQPQETQYF. In DNA, the CDR3 is TGCAGCGTTGACGGACAACCCCAAGAGACCCAGTACTTC.

This clonotype was counted many times. This rearrangement joins TRBV9 to TRBJ2-2; possible D gene TRBD1, 5 bases. Between the trimmed V and J ends, which lost 0 bases and 4 bases, there was a span of 13 bases. Per the germline V gene, CDR1 is SGDLS and CDR2 is YYNGEE. The CDR3 has 16 residues. CDR3 amino acids: CASSVANPGITGELFF. The CDR3 nucleotides are TGTGCCAGCAGCGTAGCGAACCCAGGGATCACCGGGGAGCTGTTTTTT.

This chain links TRBV5-5 with TRBJ2-2; a weak D match, TRBD2 (5 bases). The CDR3 contains 14 residues. CDR1 and CDR2 from the germline V gene are SGHKS and YYEKEE (reference sequence). V lost 4 bases and J 5 bases, leaving 12 bases between the germline ends. In DNA, the CDR3 is TGTGCCAGCAGCCCTGGACTCACTACCGGGGAGCTGTTTTTT. Translation: CASSPGLTTGELFF.

This clonotype appeared many times. The V call is TRBV29-1, the J call TRBJ2-3, with 9 bases identical to TRBD2. The J segment lost 4 bases and the V segment lost 0 bases, leaving 11 bases of the junction unmatched. CDR3 size: 17 residues. The germline V gene has CDR1 SQVTM and CDR2 ANQGSEA. CDR3 region: CSVEEPRAGGLADTQYF. The CDR3 region has the DNA TGCAGCGTTGAAGAGCCAAGGGCGGGAGGGCTAGCAGATACGCAGTATTTT.

This clonotype was detected many times. The chain carries TRBV13 and TRBJ1-2, with D perhaps matching TRBD1 (5 bases). The CDR3 consists of 16 residues. CDR1 and CDR2 (germline): PRHDT, FYEKMQ (reference sequence). Between the trimmed V and J ends, which lost 5 bases and 2 bases, there was a span of 18 bases. This chain's CDR3 is CASSPLSGGANYGYTF. Here the CDR3 DNA reads TGTGCCAGCAGCCCGTTAAGTGGGGGTGCGAACTATGGCTACACCTTC.

This clonotype was seen a few times. The J gene is TRBJ2-6, the V gene TRBV20-1; no reliable D call. This CDR3 comprises 13 residues. The germline V gene has CDR1 DFQATT and CDR2 SNEGSKA (reference sequence). The V gene lost 0 bases and the J gene lost 0 bases, with 0 bases spanning the gap. The CDR3 reads CSARDSGANVLTF. The CDR3 region has the DNA TGCAGTGCTAGAGACTCTGGGGCCAACGTCCTGACTTTC.

This clonotype was seen a few times. This chain uses TRBV4-1 with TRBJ2-7, with TRBD1 matching over 9 bases. In germline, CDR1 is MGHRA, CDR2 YSYEKL. The CDR3 extends over 14 amino acids. The V segment lost 3 bases and the J segment 4 bases; nucleotides outside the gene matches: 4. Written as DNA, the CDR3 is TGCGCCAGCAGCCACAGACAGGGGGGGTACGAGCAGTACTTC. It yields the protein CASSHRQGGYEQYF.

The chain combines TRBV27 with TRBJ2-2; D is perhaps TRBD1 (5 bases). CDR3 length: 16 residues. V shed 7 bases and J shed 0 bases, with 15 bases lying between them. Germline CDR1 reads MNHEY; CDR2 reads SMNVEV (reference sequence). CDR3 DNA: TGTGCCAGCAAAATCTCGGCAGGGACGAACACCGGGGAGCTGTTTTTT. Residues: CASKISAGTNTGELFF.

The chain combines TRBV6-1 with TRBJ1-5; weak D call: TRBD1 (5 bases). The CDR3 extends over 15 amino acids. The V and J ends lost 2 bases and 6 bases respectively, with 14 bases between them. The germline gives CDR1 MNHNS, CDR2 SASEGT. CDR3 protein: CASSENGRGSQPQHF. CDR3 coding DNA: TGTGCCAGCAGTGAAAATGGGAGGGGAAGTCAGCCCCAGCATTTT.

V is TRBV4-2 and J is TRBJ2-3; D unresolved. Trimming removed 1 base from V and 0 bases from J, with 8 bases in between. The CDR3 extends over 15 amino acids. Germline values: CDR1 LGHNA, CDR2 YNFKEQ. This CDR3 is CASSQGGTSTDTQYF. The DNA of the CDR3 is TGTGCCAGCAGCCAAGGGGGTACTAGCACAGATACGCAGTATTTT.

There are many counts of this clonotype. The gene calls are TRBV10-3 and TRBJ2-7; 10 bases match TRBD2. The CDR3 is 14 amino acids. Looked up from germline, CDR1 is ENHRY and CDR2 is SYGVKD. The junction had 3 bases not matched to a gene; V was cut back by 3 bases and J by 4 bases. The CDR3 sequence is CAISELAGRYEQYF. DNA of the CDR3: TGTGCCATCAGTGAACTAGCGGGACGGTACGAGCAGTACTTC.

This clonotype has just a few counts. This rearrangement joins TRBV4-2 to TRBJ2-1; 9 positions match TRBD2. The junction had 14 bases not matched to a gene; V was cut back by 5 bases and J by 0 bases. Germline V lookup: CDR1 LGHNA, CDR2 YNFKEQ. The CDR3 is 19 amino acids. The CDR3 region has the DNA TGTGCCAGCAGCTCAACATCAGAACGCGGGAGGGCCTCCTACAATGAGCAGTTCTTC. Its protein is CASSSTSERGRASYNEQFF.

This chain connects TRBV6-6 to TRBJ2-1; perhaps TRBD2 as D (6 bases). The length of the CDR3 is 13 residues. Germline V gives CDR1 MNHNY, CDR2 SVGAGI (reference sequence). V was cut by 11 bases and J by 5 bases, with 16 bases left in between. CDR3 in DNA: TGTGCCGCTACCGGGACTTACCACAATGAGCAGTTCTTC. It yields the protein CAATGTYHNEQFF.

This clonotype has ten or more counts. The chain employs TRBV10-3 and TRBJ2-5; D uncertain. Germline CDR1 ENHRY, CDR2 SYGVKD. This CDR3 has 14 amino acids. Trimming pared 6 bases from V and 5 bases from J, leaving 16 bases between. CDR3 amino acids: CAISLSRPWETQYF. The CDR3 DNA sequence: TGTGCCATCAGCCTGAGTAGGCCCTGGGAGACCCAGTACTTC.

There are a few counts of this clonotype. The CDR3 DNA follows: TGTGCCAGCAGTTACTATCGATCTGGGGCCAACGTCCTGACTTTC. This codes for CASSYYRSGANVLTF. The V and J genes are TRBV6-5 and TRBJ2-6; D is ambiguous. Germline-derived CDR1 and CDR2 are MNHEY and SVGAGI. The CDR3 has 15 amino acids. The V and J ends lost 1 base and 1 base respectively, with 5 bases between them.